This T cell receptor beta chain was recorded in a study of T-cell memory formation after mild COVID-19. Turning to the study itself: Largely, TCR clusters stayed within a single donor. General observations from the study: In pre-infection memory, a portion of responding clones appeared, which suggested that cross-reactive memory joined. Contracting clones, day 15 to 85, had balanced CD4/CD8, and later expanders favored CD4+. Second-wave clones peaking on day 37 lacked confirmed SARS-CoV-2 specificity.

Looked up from germline, CDR1 is MGHRA and CDR2 is YSYEKL. V lost 2 bases and J lost 8; bases outside the gene matches: 2. CDR3 length: 14 amino acids. Via MiXCR, TCRdb re-called the 5' RACE reads, giving one row per CDR3 protein. The sample has roughly 400,000 distinct CDR3 sequences, more than 15% seen once; the top ten hold around a fifth. This clonotype was seen more than once but under ten times. Its target is unknown. This chain uses TRBV4-1 with TRBJ1-6; 8 nucleotides agree with TRBD1. The clonotype was recovered from a man aged 18 to 29 who had mild COVID-19 (a few samples of this study predate the infection). Cell type and time point are not known. Sequencing input: PBMCs or a T cell subset sorted from them (not recorded which). The CDR3 here is CASSQPGGDSPLHF. DNA for the CDR3: TGCGCCAGCAGCCAACCAGGGGGCGATTCACCCCTCCACTTT.